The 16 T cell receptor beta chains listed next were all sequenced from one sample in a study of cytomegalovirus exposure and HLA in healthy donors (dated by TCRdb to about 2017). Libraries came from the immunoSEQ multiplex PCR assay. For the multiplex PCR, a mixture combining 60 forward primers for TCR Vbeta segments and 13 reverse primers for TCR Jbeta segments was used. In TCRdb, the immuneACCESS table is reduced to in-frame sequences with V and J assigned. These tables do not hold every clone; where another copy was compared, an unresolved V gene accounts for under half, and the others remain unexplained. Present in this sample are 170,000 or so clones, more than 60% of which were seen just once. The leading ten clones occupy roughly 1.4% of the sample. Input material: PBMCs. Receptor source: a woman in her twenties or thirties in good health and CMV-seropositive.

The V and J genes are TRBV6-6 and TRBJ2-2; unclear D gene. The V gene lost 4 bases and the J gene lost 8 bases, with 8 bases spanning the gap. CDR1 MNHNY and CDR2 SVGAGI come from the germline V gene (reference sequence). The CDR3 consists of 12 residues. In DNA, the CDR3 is TGTGCCAGCAGTTTTTTTCAAGGGGAGCTGTTTTTT. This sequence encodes CASSFFQGELFF.

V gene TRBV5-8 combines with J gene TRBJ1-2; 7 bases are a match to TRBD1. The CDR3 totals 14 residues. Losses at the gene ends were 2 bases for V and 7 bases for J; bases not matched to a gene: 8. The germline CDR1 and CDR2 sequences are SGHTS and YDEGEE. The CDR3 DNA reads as TGTGCCAGCAGCTTCGTGACAGGGTTGGGTGGCTACACCTTC. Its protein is CASSFVTGLGGYTF.

Here the CDR3 DNA reads TGCGCCAGCACCTCTGGACTAGCGGGAGTCAAAAACATTCAGTACTTC. Translated, it gives CASTSGLAGVKNIQYF. The genes are TRBV5-1 and TRBJ2-4; 13 bases map to TRBD2. From germline, CDR1 is SGHRS and CDR2 YFSETQ. The junction had 6 bases not matched to a gene; V was cut back by 6 bases and J by 3 bases. This CDR3 comprises 16 residues.

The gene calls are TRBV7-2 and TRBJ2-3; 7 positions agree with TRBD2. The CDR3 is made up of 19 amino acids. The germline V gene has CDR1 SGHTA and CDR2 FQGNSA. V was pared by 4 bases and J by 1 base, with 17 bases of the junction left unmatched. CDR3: CASSSERLADFLRTDTQYF. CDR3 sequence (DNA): TGTGCCAGCAGCTCCGAAAGACTAGCAGACTTCCTTCGCACAGATACGCAGTATTTT.

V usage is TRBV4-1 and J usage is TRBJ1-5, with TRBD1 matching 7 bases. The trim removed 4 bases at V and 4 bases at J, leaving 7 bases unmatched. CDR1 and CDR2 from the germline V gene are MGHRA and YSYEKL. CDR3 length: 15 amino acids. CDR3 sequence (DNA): TGCGCCAGCAGCCCTTCGACAGGGAGTAATCAGCCCCAGCATTTT. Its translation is CASSPSTGSNQPQHF.

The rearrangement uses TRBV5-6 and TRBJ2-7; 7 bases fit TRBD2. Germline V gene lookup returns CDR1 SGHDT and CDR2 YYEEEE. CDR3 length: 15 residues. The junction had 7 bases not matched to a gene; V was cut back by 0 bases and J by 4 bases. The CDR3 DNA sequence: TGTGCCAGCAGCTTGGGATCTAGCGGCAATTACGAGCAGTACTTC. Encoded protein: CASSLGSSGNYEQYF.

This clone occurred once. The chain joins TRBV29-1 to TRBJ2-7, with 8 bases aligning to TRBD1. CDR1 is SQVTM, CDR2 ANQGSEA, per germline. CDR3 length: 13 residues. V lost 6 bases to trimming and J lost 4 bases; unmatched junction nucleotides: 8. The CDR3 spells CSVVETGVYEQYF. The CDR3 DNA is TGCAGCGTCGTCGAGACAGGGGTTTACGAGCAGTACTTC.

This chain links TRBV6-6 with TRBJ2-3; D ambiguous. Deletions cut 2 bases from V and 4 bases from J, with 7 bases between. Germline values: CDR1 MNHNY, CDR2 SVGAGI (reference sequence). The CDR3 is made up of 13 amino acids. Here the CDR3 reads CASSYGLSDTQYF. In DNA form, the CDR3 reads TGTGCCAGCAGTTACGGGCTTTCAGATACGCAGTATTTT.

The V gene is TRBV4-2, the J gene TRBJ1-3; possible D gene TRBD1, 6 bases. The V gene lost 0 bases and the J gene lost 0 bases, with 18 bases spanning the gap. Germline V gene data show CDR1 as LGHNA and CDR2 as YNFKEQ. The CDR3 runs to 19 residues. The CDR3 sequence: CASSQDIYRADSSGNTIYF. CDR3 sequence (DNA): TGTGCCAGCAGCCAAGATATTTACAGGGCCGACAGCTCTGGAAACACCATATATTTT.

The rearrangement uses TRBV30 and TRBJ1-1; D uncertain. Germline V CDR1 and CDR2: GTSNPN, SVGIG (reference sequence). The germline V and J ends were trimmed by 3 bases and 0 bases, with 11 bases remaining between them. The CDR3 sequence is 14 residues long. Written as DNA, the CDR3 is TGTGCCTGGAGGTTCAGTGTCATGAACACTGAAGCTTTCTTT. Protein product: CAWRFSVMNTEAFF.

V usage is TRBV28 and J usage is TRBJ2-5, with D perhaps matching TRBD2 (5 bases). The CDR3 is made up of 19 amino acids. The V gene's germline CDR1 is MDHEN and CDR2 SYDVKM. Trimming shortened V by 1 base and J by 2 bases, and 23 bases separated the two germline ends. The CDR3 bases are TGTGCCAGCAGTTTATCAGGAGGTTTCGATATTCCGAAACAAGAGACCCAGTACTTC. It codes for CASSLSGGFDIPKQETQYF. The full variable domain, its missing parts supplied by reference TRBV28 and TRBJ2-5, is DVKVTQSSRYLVKRTGEKVFLECVQDMDHENMFWYRQDPGLGLRLIYFSYDVKMKEKGDIPEGYSVSREKKERFSLILESASTNQTSMYLCASSLSGGFDIPKQETQYFGPGTRLLVL.

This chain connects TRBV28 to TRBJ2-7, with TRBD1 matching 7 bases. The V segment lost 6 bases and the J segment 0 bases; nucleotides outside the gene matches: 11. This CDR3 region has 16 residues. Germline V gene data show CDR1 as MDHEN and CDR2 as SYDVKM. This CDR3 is CASRPSSGQSSYEQYF. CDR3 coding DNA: TGTGCCAGCAGACCCTCGTCGGGACAGAGCTCCTACGAGCAGTACTTC.

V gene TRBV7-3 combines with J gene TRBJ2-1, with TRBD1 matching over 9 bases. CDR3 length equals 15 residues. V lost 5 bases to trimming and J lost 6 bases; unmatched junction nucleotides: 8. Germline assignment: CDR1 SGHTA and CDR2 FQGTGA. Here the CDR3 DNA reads TGTGCCAGCAGCCACCGGACAGGGGCCTTCAATGAGCAGTTCTTC. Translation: CASSHRTGAFNEQFF.

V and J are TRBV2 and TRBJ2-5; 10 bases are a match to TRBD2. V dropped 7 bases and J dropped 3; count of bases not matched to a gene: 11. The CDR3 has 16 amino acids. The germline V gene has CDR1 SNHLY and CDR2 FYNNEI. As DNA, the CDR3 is TGTGCCAGCATACGGCTAGCGGGAGTATTTGAAGAGACCCAGTACTTC. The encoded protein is CASIRLAGVFEETQYF.

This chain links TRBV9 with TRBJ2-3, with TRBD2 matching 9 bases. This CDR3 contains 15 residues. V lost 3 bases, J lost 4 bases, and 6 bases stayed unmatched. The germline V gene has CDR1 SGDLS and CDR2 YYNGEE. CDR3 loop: CASSAMTSGADTQYF. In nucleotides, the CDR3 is TGTGCCAGCAGCGCTATGACTAGCGGCGCAGATACGCAGTATTTT. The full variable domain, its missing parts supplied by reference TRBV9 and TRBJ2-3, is DSGVTQTPKHLITATGQRVTLRCSPRSGDLSVYWYQQSLDQGLQFLIQYYNGEERAKGNILERFSAQQFPDLHSELNLSSLELGDSALYFCASSAMTSGADTQYFGPGTRLTVL.

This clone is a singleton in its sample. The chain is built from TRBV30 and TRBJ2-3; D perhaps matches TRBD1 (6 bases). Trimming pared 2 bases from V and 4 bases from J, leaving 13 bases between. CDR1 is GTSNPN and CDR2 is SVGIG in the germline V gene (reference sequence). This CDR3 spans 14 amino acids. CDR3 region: CAWSISQGADTQYF. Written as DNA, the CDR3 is TGTGCCTGGAGTATCTCACAGGGAGCAGATACGCAGTATTTT.